This T cell receptor beta chain was documented in a study of blood T cell repertoires in COVID-19. As for the study in general: Sites in the United States, Italy and Spain provided acute and convalescent COVID-19 samples. The analysed material was cDNA or gDNA that came from T cells, B-cell-depleted T cells, or PBMCs.

Authors' methods: Cell counts per sample came from amplifying reference gene primers. Sequenced by immunoSEQ multiplex PCR; TCRdb stores in-frame clones only, minus some. That table is the source of V, J and clone size, and D and trimming were worked out from the DNA. The table has 150,000 to 200,000 clones, around nine tenths seen once. J was trimmed by 6 bases and V by 5 bases; bases with no gene match: 5. In germline, CDR1 is SEHNR, CDR2 FQNEAQ (reference sequence). CDR3 length equals 14 residues. Specimen: peripheral blood. The chain uses TRBV7-9 and TRBJ1-1; 11 bases align to TRBD1. The source is a man between 18 and 35 years old with active or convalescent COVID-19. The CDR3 DNA sequence: TGTGCCAGCAGCGGGGGACAGGGGGAGTCTGAAGCTTTCTTT. It translates to CASSGGQGESEAFF.